The 10 T cell receptor beta chains given below trace back to one sample, sequenced in a study of blood T cell repertoires in COVID-19. Profiled with immunoSEQ multiplex PCR; TCRdb holds only in-frame clones, not every one. The data contain fewer than 110,000 clones, roughly 87% of them singletons. The sample comprised peripheral blood. The receptor source for this set is a human donor in a cohort sampled during active COVID-19.

The chain combines TRBV7-3 with TRBJ2-3, with 8 bases aligning to TRBD2. With V trimmed by 5 bases and J by 0 bases, 4 bases remained unmatched. The CDR3 covers 15 residues. Germline assignment: CDR1 SGHTA and CDR2 FQGTGA. The CDR3 loop reads CASSPSGGSTDTQYF. The CDR3 DNA is TGTGCCAGCAGCCCAAGCGGGGGAAGCACAGATACGCAGTATTTT.

This clone was detected only once. The J gene is TRBJ2-3, the V gene TRBV28; TRBD2 matches 11 bases. This CDR3 is built from 18 residues. Germline CDR1 reads MDHEN; CDR2 reads SYDVKM. Trimming took 2 bases from V and 0 from J; bases not matched to a gene: 7. The CDR3 sequence: CASSLISSGGSSTDTQYF. CDR3 DNA: TGTGCCAGCAGTTTAATTTCTAGCGGGGGGTCTAGCACAGATACGCAGTATTTT. Supplemented by reference TRBV28 and TRBJ2-3, the full variable domain reads DVKVTQSSRYLVKRTGEKVFLECVQDMDHENMFWYRQDPGLGLRLIYFSYDVKMKEKGDIPEGYSVSREKKERFSLILESASTNQTSMYLCASSLISSGGSSTDTQYFGPGTRLTVL.

About this clone itself: The same CDR3 can be traced to other DNA sequences in this sample. V gene TRBV4-1 combines with J gene TRBJ2-7; D remains ambiguous. Germline V lookup: CDR1 MGHRA, CDR2 YSYEKL. This CDR3 has 14 residues. The germline V and J ends were trimmed by 0 bases and 0 bases, with 6 bases remaining between them. CDR3 DNA sequence: TGCGCCAGCAGCCAAGACAGAGGCTCCTACGAGCAGTACTTC. Residues: CASSQDRGSYEQYF.

This clone was observed once. The chain links TRBV5-3 to TRBJ2-1, with TRBD2 as a possible D gene (7 bases). TRBV5-3 is assigned to the ORF class and has an uncertain function. The V end lost 2 bases, the J end lost 6 bases, and 12 bases lay between the germline ends. This CDR3 is 14 amino acids long. CDR3 in amino acids: CARSLQGGSNEQFF. CDR3 in DNA: TGTGCCAGAAGCTTACAGGGCGGGAGCAATGAGCAGTTCTTC.

J is TRBJ1-2 and V is TRBV5-4, with a weak D call TRBD1 (5 bases). The germline V and J ends were trimmed by 5 bases and 7 bases, with 18 bases remaining between them. Germline V gene lookup returns CDR1 SGHNT and CDR2 YYREEE (reference sequence). This CDR3 comprises 14 residues. The CDR3 DNA is TGTGCCAGCAGGCTCGGCGGGGGGTTTCCTGGCTACACCTTC. Translation gives CASRLGGGFPGYTF.

This clone is a singleton in its sample. This chain uses TRBV24-1 with TRBJ2-3; D may be TRBD1 (5 bases). Per germline, CDR1 KGHDR and CDR2 SFDVKD. The length of the CDR3 is 14 residues. V was clipped by 6 bases and J by 0 bases, with 9 bases between them. The CDR3 loop reads CATSITGSTDTQYF. The CDR3 nucleotides are TGTGCCACCAGTATAACAGGAAGCACAGATACGCAGTATTTT.

CDR3 loop: CASRLGTAGNTIYF. The CDR3 DNA reads as TGTGCCAGTAGACTCGGGACAGCTGGAAACACCATATATTTT. This chain joins TRBV19 and TRBJ1-3; 7 nucleotides line up with TRBD1. The CDR3 is 14 amino acids. J was trimmed by 2 bases and V by 6 bases; bases with no gene match: 4. Germline CDR1 LNHDA, CDR2 SQIVND (reference sequence).

This chain joins TRBV12-5 and TRBJ1-1; TRBD1 aligns across 7 bases. The CDR3 runs 17 residues. Germline CDR1 LGHNT, CDR2 FRNRAP. The ends lost 6 bases at V and 2 bases at J; junction bases unmatched: 15. The CDR3, as DNA: TGTGCTAGTGGGCGAGGTCCGGTAACAGGGGTAAACACTGAAGCTTTCTTT. Protein product: CASGRGPVTGVNTEAFF. Full variable domain (missing parts from reference TRBV12-5 and TRBJ1-1): DARVTQTPRHKVTEMGQEVTMRCQPILGHNTVFWYRQTMMQGLELLAYFRNRAPLDDSGMPKDRFSAEMPDATLATLKIQPSEPRDSAVYFCASGRGPVTGVNTEAFFGQGTRLTVV.

This clone was detected only a few times. The V gene is TRBV29-1, the J gene TRBJ2-7; 11 bases are shared with TRBD2. Germline CDR1 SQVTM, CDR2 ANQGSEA. V shed 5 bases and J 4 bases; nucleotides not matched to a gene: 10. The length of the CDR3 is 15 residues. The CDR3 spells CSVQSGTSGVYEQYF. The CDR3, as DNA: TGCAGCGTTCAATCCGGGACTAGCGGAGTGTACGAGCAGTACTTC.

The chain has TRBV5-8 and TRBJ2-1; D is perhaps TRBD2 (6 bases). CDR1 is SGHTS and CDR2 is YDEGEE in the germline V gene. The CDR3 totals 15 residues. Deletions cut 4 bases from V and 3 bases from J, with 14 bases between. The chain's CDR3 is CASSAGRLGYNEQFF. CDR3 DNA sequence: TGTGCCAGCAGCGCAGGGAGGTTGGGCTACAATGAGCAGTTCTTC.